A selection of T cell receptor beta chains follows, all from one sample in a study of T cell repertoires in cytomegalovirus infection. These receptors lack a known antigen. MiXCR was run by TCRdb on the reads, yielding one entry per CDR3 protein. The profile shows 51,000 or so distinct CDR3 sequences, around 20% of them singletons. This material consisted of CD8+ T cells from cultured PBMCs, taken from culture after CMV antigen stimulation. These TCRs come from a human donor in good health (CMV status not recorded). Some clones in this sample may be carry-over from other donors' samples. CDR3s include the opening cysteine and the closing phenylalanine or tryptophan. The D gene is left open where the match is weak. Part of the rows lack a size; the others show once, few, many or a class for expanded clones.

d_gene: .; abundance: few; j_gene: TRBJ2-2; v_gene: TRBV7-9; CDR3nt: TGTGCCAGCAGCTTATTTGAGGGGGCGAACACCGGGGAGCTGTTTTTT; CDR3aa: CASSLFEGANTGELFF
d_gene: .; abundance: few; j_gene: TRBJ2-7; v_gene: TRBV4-2; CDR3nt: TGTGCCAGCAGCCCCGGGACGGACACCGGGAACGAGCAGTACTTC; CDR3aa: CASSPGTDTGNEQYF
d_gene: .; abundance: few; j_gene: TRBJ1-1; v_gene: TRBV6-6; CDR3nt: TGTGCCAGCAGTTACGACGTACCGGGGAACACTGAAGCTTTCTTT; CDR3aa: CASSYDVPGNTEAFF
d_gene: TRBD1; abundance: few; j_gene: TRBJ1-3; v_gene: TRBV7-9; CDR3nt: TGTGCCAGCAGTTTTCAATCCACAGGGGCTGCTCTTGCTGGAAACACCATATATTTT; CDR3aa: CASSFQSTGAALAGNTIYF
d_gene: TRBD1; abundance: .; j_gene: TRBJ1-1; v_gene: TRBV5-6; CDR3nt: TGTGCCAGCAGCTCCGGGACAGGGGCTCCTGAAGCTTTCTTT; CDR3aa: CASSSGTGAPEAFF
d_gene: .; abundance: few; j_gene: TRBJ1-2; v_gene: TRBV5-6; CDR3nt: TGTGCCAGCAGCTCCGGGACCCCCGACGGCTACACCTTC; CDR3aa: CASSSGTPDGYTF
d_gene: .; abundance: .; j_gene: TRBJ2-1; v_gene: TRBV27; CDR3nt: TGTGCCAGCAGTTTAGTCAGGGTTGTCTTGGGTGAGCAGTTCTTC; CDR3aa: CASSLVRVVLGEQFF
d_gene: .; abundance: .; j_gene: TRBJ2-7; v_gene: TRBV6-2/TRBV6-3; CDR3nt: TGTGCCAGTACAGGGACCTACGAGCAGTACTTC; CDR3aa: CASTGTYEQYF
d_gene: .; abundance: .; j_gene: TRBJ2-3; v_gene: TRBV7-6; CDR3nt: TGTGCCAGCAGCTTAGAGGGACTCCAGAGCACAGATACGCAGTATTTT; CDR3aa: CASSLEGLQSTDTQYF
d_gene: .; abundance: .; j_gene: TRBJ1-3; v_gene: TRBV2; CDR3nt: TGTGCCAGCAGTGTAGACGAATTCTCTGGAAACACCATATATTTT; CDR3aa: CASSVDEFSGNTIYF
d_gene: .; abundance: .; j_gene: TRBJ2-1; v_gene: TRBV7-6; CDR3nt: TGTGCCAGCAGGGGCTCCTACAATGAGCAGTTCTTC; CDR3aa: CASRGSYNEQFF
d_gene: .; abundance: few; j_gene: TRBJ1-1; v_gene: TRBV7-2; CDR3nt: TGTGCCAGCAGCCACGGTATTGTGGCTTTCTTT; CDR3aa: CASSHGIVAFF
d_gene: .; abundance: few; j_gene: TRBJ2-3; v_gene: TRBV6-2/TRBV6-3; CDR3nt: TGTGCCAGCTCTCAGAGGGGGGCCCCAGATACGCAGTATTTT; CDR3aa: CASSQRGAPDTQYF
d_gene: .; abundance: few; j_gene: TRBJ2-6; v_gene: TRBV7-8; CDR3nt: TGTGCCAGCATCATACACTCCAAGGAGACAGGCAAATCTGGGGCCAACGTCCTGACTTTC; CDR3aa: CASIIHSKETGKSGANVLTF
d_gene: .; abundance: .; j_gene: TRBJ2-2; v_gene: TRBV19; CDR3nt: TGTGCCAGTAGTATACAGGGATTGGGGGAGCTGTTTTTT; CDR3aa: CASSIQGLGELFF
d_gene: .; abundance: .; j_gene: TRBJ1-1; v_gene: TRBV7-2; CDR3nt: TGTGCCAGCAGCTTTTCCCGGGGCTGGAACACTGAAGCTTTCTTT; CDR3aa: CASSFSRGWNTEAFF
d_gene: .; abundance: .; j_gene: TRBJ1-6; v_gene: TRBV18; CDR3nt: TGTGCCAGCTCAGACACAGGGCTTAAGGGGTATAATTCACCCCTCCACTTT; CDR3aa: CASSDTGLKGYNSPLHF
d_gene: .; abundance: .; j_gene: TRBJ2-7; v_gene: TRBV6-8; CDR3nt: TGTGCCAGCAGTTACTCCCAGGACGAGCAGTACTTC; CDR3aa: CASSYSQDEQYF
d_gene: TRBD1; abundance: .; j_gene: TRBJ2-6; v_gene: TRBV18; CDR3nt: TGTGCCAGCTCACCCGGACAGGGATTCTCTGGGGCCAACGTCCTGACTTTC; CDR3aa: CASSPGQGFSGANVLTF
d_gene: TRBD2; abundance: few; j_gene: TRBJ2-5; v_gene: TRBV10-3; CDR3nt: TGTGCCATCAGCGCTAGCGGGGGACTCCAAGAGACCCAGTACTTC; CDR3aa: CAISASGGLQETQYF
d_gene: TRBD1; abundance: few; j_gene: TRBJ1-1; v_gene: TRBV14; CDR3nt: TGTGCCAGCAGCCAAGGGGACAGGGACCGAGCTTTCTTT; CDR3aa: CASSQGDRDRAFF
d_gene: .; abundance: .; j_gene: TRBJ2-5; v_gene: TRBV7-8; CDR3nt: TGTGCCAGCAGCTTAGACAGGGGGGGCTGGGTTCAAGAGACCCAGTACTTC; CDR3aa: CASSLDRGGWVQETQYF
d_gene: .; abundance: .; j_gene: TRBJ1-1; v_gene: TRBV6-6; CDR3nt: TGTGCCAGCAGTTACGGGGGCGGGAGGACTGAAGCTTTCTTT; CDR3aa: CASSYGGGRTEAFF
d_gene: .; abundance: few; j_gene: TRBJ2-7; v_gene: TRBV7-2; CDR3nt: TGTGCCAGCAGCTTAACCACCAACAGCTACGAGCAGTACTTC; CDR3aa: CASSLTTNSYEQYF
d_gene: .; abundance: few; j_gene: TRBJ1-4; v_gene: TRBV20-1; CDR3nt: TGCAGTGCTAGAGACCTCCCCCGGGAAACTAATGAAAAACTGTTTTTT; CDR3aa: CSARDLPRETNEKLFF
d_gene: .; abundance: .; j_gene: TRBJ2-2; v_gene: TRBV11-2; CDR3nt: TGTGCCAGCAGCTTAGAATTCTCGTCGGGGGAGCTGTTTTTT; CDR3aa: CASSLEFSSGELFF
d_gene: .; abundance: many; j_gene: TRBJ1-1; v_gene: TRBV12-3/TRBV12-4; CDR3nt: TGTGCCAGCAGCTTAGGGAGCACTGAAGCTTTCTTT; CDR3aa: CASSLGSTEAFF
d_gene: .; abundance: many; j_gene: TRBJ2-3; v_gene: TRBV24-1; CDR3nt: TGTGCCACCAGTGACCGCAGGGGAAGAGATACGCAGTATTTT; CDR3aa: CATSDRRGRDTQYF
d_gene: .; abundance: .; j_gene: TRBJ2-3; v_gene: TRBV11-2; CDR3nt: TGTGCCAGCGGGATGTTAGGGGCGGTAGATACGCAGTATTTT; CDR3aa: CASGMLGAVDTQYF
d_gene: .; abundance: .; j_gene: TRBJ2-2; v_gene: TRBV7-6; CDR3nt: TGTGCCAGCAGCTTAGAAACAAACACCGGGGAGCTGTTTTTT; CDR3aa: CASSLETNTGELFF
d_gene: TRBD1; abundance: .; j_gene: TRBJ1-2; v_gene: TRBV7-9; CDR3nt: TGTGCCAGCAGCTTAGAAACGGGACAGGATGGCTACACCTTC; CDR3aa: CASSLETGQDGYTF
d_gene: .; abundance: few; j_gene: TRBJ1-4; v_gene: TRBV12-3/TRBV12-4; CDR3nt: TGTGCCAGCAGTTTTTTGACGGACCCTAATGAAAAACTGTTTTTT; CDR3aa: CASSFLTDPNEKLFF
d_gene: TRBD1; abundance: .; j_gene: TRBJ2-5; v_gene: TRBV7-9; CDR3nt: TGTGCCAGCAGCTTAGGACAGGGGGCAGAGACCCAGTACTTC; CDR3aa: CASSLGQGAETQYF
d_gene: .; abundance: .; j_gene: TRBJ1-2; v_gene: TRBV7-2; CDR3nt: TGTGCCAGCACCAAAAAGGGGGGGAATGACTATGGCTACACCTTC; CDR3aa: CASTKKGGNDYGYTF
d_gene: .; abundance: many; j_gene: TRBJ2-6; v_gene: TRBV7-2; CDR3nt: TGTGCCAGCAGCTTAGCGAGTTCTGGGGCCAACGTCCTGACTTTC; CDR3aa: CASSLASSGANVLTF
d_gene: .; abundance: few; j_gene: TRBJ2-1; v_gene: TRBV28; CDR3nt: TGTGCCAGCAGTTTGGAAATCGGAGAGGTCGATGAGCAGTTCTTC; CDR3aa: CASSLEIGEVDEQFF
d_gene: .; abundance: few; j_gene: TRBJ1-2; v_gene: TRBV4-1; CDR3nt: TGCGCCAGCAGCCCGGACAGCTTTCTAAACTATGGCTACACCTTC; CDR3aa: CASSPDSFLNYGYTF
d_gene: .; abundance: medium-sized; j_gene: TRBJ1-5; v_gene: TRBV7-8; CDR3nt: TGTGCCAGCAGCTTACTCGGGACACTAAATCAGCCCCAGCATTTT; CDR3aa: CASSLLGTLNQPQHF
d_gene: .; abundance: .; j_gene: TRBJ2-7; v_gene: TRBV5-4; CDR3nt: TGTGCCAGCAGCTCCGGGGAGAACACCTACGAGCAGTACTTC; CDR3aa: CASSSGENTYEQYF
d_gene: TRBD1; abundance: few; j_gene: TRBJ1-4; v_gene: TRBV7-2; CDR3nt: TGTGCCAGCAGCCAACTCGGCAGGGGGCGGAATGAAAAACTGTTTTTT; CDR3aa: CASSQLGRGRNEKLFF
d_gene: .; abundance: .; j_gene: TRBJ1-1; v_gene: TRBV7-6; CDR3nt: TGTGCCAGCAGCTCAGGCCCCCCCGACAGGCCCACTGAAGCTTTCTTT; CDR3aa: CASSSGPPDRPTEAFF
d_gene: .; abundance: few; j_gene: TRBJ2-5; v_gene: TRBV2; CDR3nt: TGTGCCAGCAGTGAGTGGGGGGACGAGACCCAGTACTTC; CDR3aa: CASSEWGDETQYF
d_gene: TRBD2; abundance: .; j_gene: TRBJ2-1; v_gene: TRBV7-9; CDR3nt: TGTGCCAGCAGCATCCCTCTCGGACTAGCGGGGGGGAGTAATGAGCAGTTCTTC; CDR3aa: CASSIPLGLAGGSNEQFF
d_gene: TRBD1; abundance: few; j_gene: TRBJ1-3; v_gene: TRBV11-2; CDR3nt: TGTGCCAGCAGCCAATGGGACAGGGGGATGAACACCATATATTTT; CDR3aa: CASSQWDRGMNTIYF
d_gene: .; abundance: .; j_gene: TRBJ1-2; v_gene: TRBV7-9; CDR3nt: TGTGCCAGCAGCACCCCAGCAGAGTATGGCTACACCTTC; CDR3aa: CASSTPAEYGYTF
d_gene: .; abundance: .; j_gene: TRBJ2-2; v_gene: TRBV12-3/TRBV12-4; CDR3nt: TGTGCCAGCAGTTTAGGGGGGGTCACCGGGGAGCTGTTTTTT; CDR3aa: CASSLGGVTGELFF
d_gene: .; abundance: few; j_gene: TRBJ2-7; v_gene: TRBV4-1; CDR3nt: TGCGCCAGCAGCCAAGACAGTTCCTCCTACGAGCAGTACTTC; CDR3aa: CASSQDSSSYEQYF
d_gene: TRBD1; abundance: .; j_gene: TRBJ1-6; v_gene: TRBV7-9; CDR3nt: TGTGCCAGCCGGGACAGTAGGGATTCACCCCTCCACTTT; CDR3aa: CASRDSRDSPLHF
d_gene: .; abundance: .; j_gene: TRBJ1-4; v_gene: TRBV6-1; CDR3nt: TGTGCCAGCAGTGAAGCCCTCACATCAGGGATTGGAAAACTGTTTTTT; CDR3aa: CASSEALTSGIGKLFF
d_gene: .; abundance: .; j_gene: TRBJ2-3; v_gene: TRBV5-5; CDR3nt: TGTGCCAGCAGCTTGGTCGCCCTTCAGGATACGCAGTATTTT; CDR3aa: CASSLVALQDTQYF
d_gene: .; abundance: few; j_gene: TRBJ1-3; v_gene: TRBV25-1; CDR3nt: TGTGCCAGCACCCAAGAACAATCGACCATATATTTT; CDR3aa: CASTQEQSTIYF
d_gene: .; abundance: .; j_gene: TRBJ2-2; v_gene: TRBV2; CDR3nt: TGTGCCGGGACCGGACTATTTACCGGGGAGCTGTTTTTT; CDR3aa: CAGTGLFTGELFF
d_gene: .; abundance: few; j_gene: TRBJ1-6; v_gene: TRBV7-2; CDR3nt: TGTGCCAGCAGCTTAGAAGGGGTGGGCAGGGTCAATGGTTCACCCCTCCACTTT; CDR3aa: CASSLEGVGRVNGSPLHF
d_gene: .; abundance: few; j_gene: TRBJ2-7; v_gene: TRBV7-8; CDR3nt: TGTGCCAGCAGCTTGGTCCAGGGACCTTCCTACGAGCAGTACTTC; CDR3aa: CASSLVQGPSYEQYF
d_gene: .; abundance: few; j_gene: TRBJ2-1; v_gene: TRBV10-3; CDR3nt: TGTGCCATCAGGGATGACAGGAGCTCCTACAATGAGCAGTTCTTC; CDR3aa: CAIRDDRSSYNEQFF
d_gene: .; abundance: .; j_gene: TRBJ1-1; v_gene: TRBV12-3/TRBV12-4; CDR3nt: TGTGCCAGCAGTTGGGGGGTGAACACTGAAGCTTTCTTT; CDR3aa: CASSWGVNTEAFF